The 17 T cell receptor beta chains given below trace back to one sample, sequenced in a study of blood T cell repertoires in COVID-19. The assay was immunoSEQ multiplex PCR, and TCRdb's table has in-frame clones only and misses some. The sample lists under 200,000 clones, about 85% occurring once. Sequencing input: peripheral blood. The receptor set was obtained from a man in his 60s with active or convalescent COVID-19.

This chain uses TRBV11-2 with TRBJ2-2, with D possibly TRBD2 on 6 matching bases. The CDR3 covers 17 residues. Germline CDR1 SGHAT, CDR2 FQNNGV. The V and J ends lost 2 bases and 13 bases respectively, with 26 bases between them. Written as DNA, the CDR3 is TGTGCCAGCAGCTTAACTATAAACACCTTCGTTGGGGGAGGGCTGTTTTTT. This codes for CASSLTINTFVGGGLFF.

The CDR3 nucleotides read TGTGCCAGCACCACAGGCGGCAATTCACCCCTCCACTTT. Translating gives CASTTGGNSPLHF. The rearrangement links TRBV3-1 (or the pseudogene TRBV3-2) to TRBJ1-6, with D perhaps matching TRBD1 (5 bases). The CDR3 spans 13 residues. Germline assignment: CDR1 LGHDT and CDR2 YNNKEL (reference sequence). Trimming pared 7 bases from V and 7 bases from J, leaving 11 bases between.

This clone was counted once. The chain recombines TRBV7-9 with TRBJ1-2, with a possible D match to TRBD1 (5 bases). Trimming removed 4 bases at V and 7 bases at J, with 22 bases between. The CDR3 has 16 amino acids. Per the germline V gene, CDR1 is SEHNR and CDR2 is FQNEAQ (reference sequence). Written as DNA, the CDR3 is TGTGCCAGCAGCTCAGATCGGGTCAGGATCGGGGGTGGCTACACCTTC. It yields the protein CASSSDRVRIGGGYTF.

The rearrangement links TRBV18 to TRBJ1-3; D perhaps matches TRBD1 (5 bases). This CDR3 comprises 15 residues. Between the trimmed V and J ends, which lost 3 bases and 4 bases, there was a span of 13 bases. Germline V gene data show CDR1 as KGHSH and CDR2 as LQKENI. CDR3 residues: CASSPVRGTGNTIYF. Written as DNA, the CDR3 is TGTGCCAGCTCACCCGTACGGGGGACGGGAAACACCATATATTTT.

CDR3 nucleotide sequence: TGTGCCATCAGTGAGTCGTTGGGAGTTAGCACAGATACGCAGTATTTT. This encodes CAISESLGVSTDTQYF. The rearrangement links TRBV10-3 to TRBJ2-3; D possibly corresponds to TRBD2 (5 bases). Germline V CDR1 and CDR2: ENHRY, SYGVKD. Between the trimmed V and J ends, which lost 0 bases and 0 bases, there was a span of 10 bases. The CDR3 has 16 residues.

The gene calls are TRBV4-1 and TRBJ2-2, with a tentative D call TRBD2 (5 bases). V was pared by 4 bases and J by 1 base, with 7 bases between. CDR1 is MGHRA, CDR2 YSYEKL, per germline. CDR3 length: 14 residues. DNA of the CDR3: TGCGCCAGCAGCCTAGGACTGAACACCGGGGAGCTGTTTTTT. Protein product: CASSLGLNTGELFF.

This clone was seen only a few times. The chain links TRBV5-1 to TRBJ2-6, with D perhaps TRBD1 (5 bases). The CDR3 runs to 19 residues. Trimming removed 0 bases from V and 0 bases from J, with 16 bases in between. The germline V gene encodes CDR1 SGHRS and CDR2 YFSETQ. The CDR3 spells CASSLGGRQTGSGANVLTF. CDR3 in DNA: TGCGCCAGCAGCTTGGGGGGCAGGCAAACAGGCTCTGGGGCCAACGTCCTGACTTTC.

V is TRBV7-2 and J is TRBJ1-2; TRBD1 agrees at 7 bases. Germline loops: CDR1 SGHTA, CDR2 FQGNSA. The CDR3 is made up of 18 amino acids. The trim removed 5 bases at V and 8 bases at J, leaving 23 bases unmatched. The CDR3 loop is CASSLILAGTVRQRGYTF. CDR3 DNA: TGTGCCAGCAGCCTAATCTTAGCCGGGACAGTCCGACAGAGGGGCTACACCTTC. The full variable domain, its missing parts supplied by reference TRBV7-2 and TRBJ1-2, is GAGVSQSPSNKVTEKGKDVELRCDPISGHTALYWYRQSLGQGLEFLIYFQGNSAPDKSGLPSDRFSAERTGGSVSTLTIQRTQQEDSAVYLCASSLILAGTVRQRGYTFGSGTRLTVV.

V gene TRBV2 combines with J gene TRBJ2-3, with 9 positions matching TRBD1. From germline, CDR1 is SNHLY and CDR2 FYNNEI. With V trimmed by 7 bases and J by 4 bases, 6 bases remained unmatched. This CDR3 comprises 14 residues. CDR3 sequence reads: CASIRDRVSDTQYF. CDR3 in DNA: TGTGCCAGCATCCGGGACAGGGTATCAGATACGCAGTATTTT.

There are a few counts of this clone. This chain uses TRBV3-1 (or the pseudogene TRBV3-2) with TRBJ1-5, with D unclear. The germline CDR1 and CDR2 sequences are LGHDT and YNNKEL (reference sequence). The CDR3 covers 13 residues. With 0 bases removed from V and 6 bases from J, the gap between germline ends came to 6 bases. The CDR3 sequence is CASSQDGIQPQHF. CDR3 coding DNA: TGTGCCAGCAGCCAAGATGGCATTCAGCCCCAGCATTTT.

The V and J genes are TRBV14 and TRBJ1-3; no clear D gene. In germline, CDR1 is SGHDN, CDR2 FVKESK. V was cut by 2 bases and J by 0 bases, with 8 bases left in between. This CDR3 has 15 residues. Here the CDR3 reads CASSQLRSSGNTIYF. CDR3 nucleotide sequence: TGTGCCAGCAGCCAACTCAGGTCCTCTGGAAACACCATATATTTT.

This chain uses TRBV7-8 with TRBJ1-4, with D possibly matching TRBD1 (5 bases). V lost 1 base and J 0 bases, leaving 12 bases between the germline ends. CDR3 length: 17 amino acids. CDR1 is SGHVS, CDR2 FQNEAQ, per germline. CDR3 protein: CASSLGTQTATNEKLFF. The CDR3 region has the DNA TGTGCCAGCAGCTTAGGGACCCAGACAGCAACTAATGAAAAACTGTTTTTT.

The V gene is TRBV19, the J gene TRBJ2-3; 14 positions match TRBD2. The CDR3 consists of 14 residues. V was clipped by 9 bases and J by 7 bases; unmatched bases: 6. Germline lookup yields CDR1 LNHDA and CDR2 SQIVND (reference sequence). In DNA, the CDR3 is TGTGCCAGCAGGACTAGCGGGGGGCGAAATACGCAGTATTTT. Protein product: CASRTSGGRNTQYF.

This chain links TRBV4-2 with TRBJ2-3; 8 nucleotides match TRBD2. Germline V gives CDR1 LGHNA, CDR2 YNFKEQ. V lost 0 bases and J lost 6; bases outside the gene matches: 11. This CDR3 region has 17 residues. Here the CDR3 DNA reads TGTGCCAGCAGCCAAGATCGGGAGCGGGGGCTCCTTGATACGCAGTATTTT. It translates to CASSQDRERGLLDTQYF.

The chain links TRBV6-2 or TRBV6-3 to TRBJ2-5, with 8 bases matching TRBD1. V dropped 1 base and J dropped 7; count of bases not matched to a gene: 11. Germline CDR1 and CDR2: MNHEY and SVGEGT. There are 16 residues in the CDR3. CDR3 DNA: TGTGCCAGCAGTTACTTGGGACAGGATGTATTGGCGACCCAGTACTTC. Translating gives CASSYLGQDVLATQYF.

The chain links TRBV11-2 to TRBJ2-3; tentative D call: TRBD1 (6 bases). The CDR3 runs 12 residues. CDR1 is SGHAT and CDR2 is FQNNGV in the germline V gene. The ends were cut back, 10 bases at V and 7 bases at J, with 15 bases in the middle. This CDR3 is CAITLRGNTQYF. The CDR3 coding sequence is TGTGCCATAACGCTCAGGGGAAATACGCAGTATTTT.

The rearrangement uses TRBV5-1 and TRBJ2-1; D perhaps matches TRBD2 (7 bases). The CDR3 contains 17 residues. CDR1 SGHRS and CDR2 YFSETQ come from the germline V gene. Trimming took off 7 bases at V and 0 bases at J, with 20 bases between the two ends. CDR3 residues: CASAPQGGGFSYNEQFF. The CDR3 region has the DNA TGCGCCAGCGCCCCCCAAGGGGGGGGGTTCTCCTACAATGAGCAGTTCTTC.